A single sample is the source of the 18 T cell receptor beta chains below, sequenced in a study of blood T cell repertoires in COVID-19. Sequencing used immunoSEQ multiplex PCR; TCRdb keeps in-frame clones, though not all of them. The sample contains roughly 380,000 clones, 70% to 90% of which appear only once. Specimen: PBMCs or T cells enriched from blood (not recorded which). These receptors came from a man aged 30 to 45 who had recovered from COVID-19.

This chain uses TRBV6-2 or TRBV6-3 with TRBJ2-1; 11 bases are a match to TRBD2. The germline CDR1 and CDR2 sequences are MNHEY and SVGEGT. The J segment lost 7 bases and the V segment lost 6 bases, leaving 8 bases of the junction unmatched. CDR3 length equals 15 residues. The CDR3: CASSPTSGGFNEQFF. The DNA of the CDR3 is TGTGCCAGCAGCCCTACTAGCGGGGGTTTTAATGAGCAGTTCTTC.

This chain connects TRBV7-9 to TRBJ1-1; D is possibly TRBD1 (5 bases). V lost 3 bases and J lost 3, with 14 bases in between. This CDR3 is built from 15 residues. The V gene's germline CDR1 is SEHNR and CDR2 FQNEAQ (reference sequence). The CDR3 is CASSLGLGSDTEAFF. The CDR3 DNA follows: TGTGCCAGCAGCTTGGGACTCGGTTCCGACACTGAAGCTTTCTTT. The full variable domain, with the rest looked up from reference TRBV7-9 and TRBJ1-1, is DTGVSQNPRHKITKRGQNVTFRCDPISEHNRLYWYRQTLGQGPEFLTYFQNEAQLEKSRLLSDRFSAERPKGSFSTLEIQRTEQGDSAMYLCASSLGLGSDTEAFFGQGTRLTVV.

This clone appeared once. The J gene is TRBJ2-1, the V gene TRBV4-1; the match to TRBD2 covers 8 bases. The length of the CDR3 is 16 residues. V trimming: 0 bases; J trimming: 5 bases; junction bases outside the gene matches: 6. Germline CDR1 is MGHRA and CDR2 is YSYEKL. The CDR3 DNA reads as TGCGCCAGCAGCCAAGACCGACGCGGGGGGCACAATGAGCAGTTCTTC. It encodes CASSQDRRGGHNEQFF.

V gene TRBV12-3 or TRBV12-4 combines with J gene TRBJ2-3; 7 bases fit TRBD1. CDR3 length: 13 amino acids. J was trimmed by 6 bases and V by 6 bases; bases with no gene match: 6. CDR3 loop: CASRRGQKDTQYF. DNA of the CDR3: TGTGCCAGCAGGAGGGGACAGAAGGATACGCAGTATTTT.

This clone came up once. This chain joins TRBV10-3 and TRBJ1-2, with a tentative D call TRBD1 (6 bases). Germline loops: CDR1 ENHRY, CDR2 SYGVKD. With 5 bases removed from V and 3 bases from J, the gap between germline ends came to 13 bases. The CDR3 contains 14 residues. In DNA form, the CDR3 reads TGTGCCATCAGTCGACAGGTTGACTACTATGGCTACACCTTC. Residues: CAISRQVDYYGYTF.

This clone has only one observation. The chain employs TRBV6-5 and TRBJ2-7; tentatively, D is TRBD1 (5 bases). CDR1 and CDR2 from the germline V gene are MNHEY and SVGAGI. The CDR3 is 15 amino acids. Trimming cost V 5 bases and J 0 bases, with 14 bases left between them. The CDR3 loop reads CASSRGHPSSYEQYF. The CDR3 region has the DNA TGTGCCAGCAGTCGAGGACATCCCAGCTCCTACGAGCAGTACTTC.

Turning to this clone: A much larger clone lies a single base off, so this may be a read error. Within the sample, other DNA sequences also encode this same CDR3. V usage is TRBV3-1 (or the pseudogene TRBV3-2) and J usage is TRBJ1-2; TRBD1 aligns across 7 bases. CDR3 length: 14 residues. Germline V gives CDR1 LGHDT, CDR2 YNNKEL (reference sequence). After removal of 0 bases from V and 2 bases from J, the junction contained 0 bases not matched to a gene. CDR3 DNA sequence: TGTGCCAGCAGCCAAGACAGGGGGAACTATGGCTACACCTTC. As protein: CASSQDRGNYGYTF.

The chain uses TRBV4-2 and TRBJ1-4, with TRBD1 matching over 10 bases. CDR1 and CDR2 from the germline V gene are LGHNA and YNFKEQ. V gave up 1 base and J gave up 7 bases; unmatched junction bases: 6. The CDR3 has 16 residues. The CDR3 reads CASSQVIGTGVEKLFF. The CDR3 DNA follows: TGTGCCAGCAGCCAAGTAATAGGGACAGGGGTTGAAAAACTGTTTTTT.

The V call is TRBV11-2, the J call TRBJ2-1; TRBD2 aligns across 10 bases. The V and J ends lost 1 base and 5 bases, in that order; junction bases with no gene match: 2. This CDR3 region has 15 residues. Per germline, CDR1 SGHAT and CDR2 FQNNGV. CDR3 sequence (DNA): TGTGCCAGCAGCTTAGTACTAGCGGGGAACAATGAGCAGTTCTTC. It is translated as CASSLVLAGNNEQFF. Supplemented by reference TRBV11-2 and TRBJ2-1, the full variable domain reads EAGVAQSPRYKIIEKRQSVAFWCNPISGHATLYWYQQILGQGPKLLIQFQNNGVVDDSQLPKDRFSAERLKGVDSTLKIQPAKLEDSAVYLCASSLVLAGNNEQFFGPGTRLTVL.

The V gene is TRBV18, the J gene TRBJ2-1; perhaps TRBD2 as D (6 bases). Germline V gene data show CDR1 as KGHSH and CDR2 as LQKENI. Between the trimmed V and J ends, which lost 0 bases and 4 bases, there was a span of 10 bases. The CDR3 has 15 amino acids. The CDR3 DNA sequence: TGTGCCAGCTCACCACCCCGGGGGTTGTACAATGAGCAGTTCTTC. This codes for CASSPPRGLYNEQFF. Using reference TRBV18 and TRBJ2-1 for the parts outside the CDR3, the full variable domain is NAGVMQNPRHLVRRRGQEARLRCSPMKGHSHVYWYRQLPEEGLKFMVYLQKENIIDESGMPKERFSAEFPKEGPSILRIQQVVRGDSAAYFCASSPPRGLYNEQFFGPGTRLTVL.

The chain employs TRBV5-1 and TRBJ2-1; the D gene is possibly TRBD1 (6 bases). This CDR3 has 16 residues. CDR1 is SGHRS and CDR2 is YFSETQ in the germline V gene. V lost 0 bases and J 3 bases, leaving 13 bases between the germline ends. The CDR3 DNA is TGCGCCAGCAGCTTGGCAGGGGATCAGGTCTACAATGAGCAGTTCTTC. It specifies CASSLAGDQVYNEQFF.

This sequence joins TRBV4-1 and TRBJ1-5; D possibly corresponds to TRBD1 (5 bases). Germline CDR1 reads MGHRA; CDR2 reads YSYEKL. V was shortened by 0 bases and J by 7 bases, with 16 bases between the two germline ends. The CDR3 loop spans 16 amino acids. The CDR3 nucleotides read TGCGCCAGCAGCCAAGATCGGGGAGGGGCTACCCAGCCCCAGCATTTT. It codes for CASSQDRGGATQPQHF.

The chain recombines TRBV2 with TRBJ2-2, with TRBD2 matching 14 bases. The CDR3 length is 19 residues. J gave up 2 bases and V 5 bases, and 10 bases lay outside the gene matches. The germline V gene has CDR1 SNHLY and CDR2 FYNNEI. This CDR3 is CASSPGGLAGARNTGELFF. The CDR3 nucleotides read TGTGCCAGCAGTCCGGGGGGACTAGCGGGGGCCCGAAACACCGGGGAGCTGTTTTTT.

This rearrangement joins TRBV5-4 to TRBJ2-1, with 9 bases that match TRBD2. The trim removed 3 bases at V and 5 bases at J, leaving 6 bases unmatched. This CDR3 is built from 15 residues. Germline V gene data show CDR1 as SGHNT and CDR2 as YYREEE (reference sequence). CDR3 coding DNA: TGTGCCAGCAGCTCCCGGGTAGCGGGGGACAATGAGCAGTTCTTC. The encoded protein is CASSSRVAGDNEQFF.

J is TRBJ1-3 and V is TRBV6-5; unclear D gene. Germline V CDR1 and CDR2: MNHEY, SVGAGI. The CDR3 runs 14 residues. Trimming took 6 bases from V and 0 from J, leaving 9 bases between them. The CDR3 DNA reads as TGTGCCAGCAGCCCAGAATACTCTGGAAACACCATATATTTT. It translates to CASSPEYSGNTIYF.

The gene calls are TRBV6-5 and TRBJ1-2; D gene uncertain. This CDR3 region has 15 residues. The V gene's germline CDR1 is MNHEY and CDR2 SVGAGI. Trimming left V 0 bases short and J 3 bases short, with 11 bases between. CDR3 coding DNA: TGTGCCAGCAGTTACTCGCCTCAGGCTTACTATGGCTACACCTTC. It specifies CASSYSPQAYYGYTF.

The V gene is TRBV29-1, the J gene TRBJ2-7; a possible D gene is TRBD2 (7 bases). The CDR3 runs to 13 residues. Germline-derived CDR1 and CDR2 are SQVTM and ANQGSEA. Deletions cut 4 bases from V and 5 bases from J, with 15 bases between. The CDR3 sequence is CSVVRGGAHEQYF. The CDR3 bases are TGCAGCGTTGTCCGAGGGGGGGCCCACGAGCAGTACTTC.

The chain has TRBV4-1 and TRBJ1-1; TRBD1 matches at 9 bases. Germline V lookup: CDR1 MGHRA, CDR2 YSYEKL. The length of the CDR3 is 14 residues. V shed 3 bases and J 3 bases; nucleotides not matched to a gene: 2. The CDR3 nucleotides are TGCGCCAGCAGCCACCGGGACAGGGACACTGAAGCTTTCTTT. This translates into CASSHRDRDTEAFF.